The clone carrying this TCR beta chain occurred a few times. The antigen remains undetermined. TCRdb's copy holds only in-frame clones and misses some; the assay was immunoSEQ multiplex PCR. Among 65,000 or so clones listed, around 87% were seen once. V shed 6 bases, J shed 4 bases, and the junction held 5 bases outside the gene matches. Germline CDR1 reads MDHEN; CDR2 reads SYDVKM. CDR3 length equals 14 residues. This sample is part of a study of Tregs in tolerant kidney transplant recipients. Study-wide results and caveats: Some patients' samples used different primers over time, so nucleotide sequences weren't comparable. Tregs expanded with activated donor B cells seemed most donor-specific.

Recipients received nonmyeloablative bone marrow transplants from related graft donors, with transient mixed chimerism. Thawed PBMCs were FACS-sorted into unstimulated CD4+CD25+CD127- regulatory T cells, CD4+CD25- non-regulatory cells, CD4 and CD8 cells. The sequencing used CD4+ T cells from blood (PBMCs), collected 6 months after the transplant. This TCR was recovered from a human patient who received a combined kidney and bone marrow transplant. Some T cells here may be from the graft donor. The chain employs TRBV28 and TRBJ1-4; TRBD1 aligns across 7 bases. CDR3 DNA sequence: TGTGCCAGCAGCTCGGGACAGAATAATGAAAAACTGTTTTTT. Protein: CASSSGQNNEKLFF.